The T cell receptor (beta chain) under discussion was sequenced for a study of early T cells in non-severe SARS-CoV-2 infection. Looking at the study overall: Unsorted whole blood bulk RNA was sequenced, with unpaired chains.

CDR3 size: 14 residues. The V end lost 2 bases, the J end lost 3 bases, and 11 bases lay between the germline ends. The germline V gene has CDR1 SGHDT and CDR2 YYEEEE. Study results and caveats: Using VDJdb, the matching emphasized anti-spike CD8 responses while missing private and CD4 specificities.

As part of library construction, unique molecular identifiers were attached to individual cDNA molecules. TCRdb independently ran MiXCR on the 5' RACE reads; one entry per CDR3 protein. Of some 91,000 distinct CDR3 sequences listed, under 15% are singletons. Comments on this clonotype: What it binds is unknown.

The rearrangement joins TRBV5-6 to TRBJ1-1, with D perhaps matching TRBD1 (5 bases). The source of this sequence is an adult who was a healthcare worker with PCR-confirmed SARS-CoV-2 infection or an uninfected control (not recorded which). Source material: whole blood. Here the CDR3 DNA reads TGTGCCAGCAGCTTTACAGGCGAAGACACTGAAGCTTTCTTT. Translation gives CASSFTGEDTEAFF.